Each of the 32 T cell receptor beta chains below was sequenced from the same sample in a study of CD8 T cells in ankylosing spondylitis. Using its own MiXCR run on the 5' RACE reads, TCRdb lists one record per CDR3 protein. The table shows roughly 250,000 distinct CDR3 sequences, with roughly 8.6% occurring only once. Sample: blood, either unsorted or a sorted T cell fraction (not recorded which). These receptors were taken from a male donor with ankylosing spondylitis or in good health (not recorded which).

This clonotype was found many times. The chain employs TRBV5-1 and TRBJ1-6; 8 nucleotides align to TRBD1. This CDR3 contains 15 residues. The V gene end was trimmed by 4 bases and the J gene end by 7 bases; junction bases not matched to a gene: 7. Germline V gene data show CDR1 as SGHRS and CDR2 as YFSETQ. The CDR3, as DNA: TGCGCCAGCAGCACCCGGGACAGGCAAAATTCACCCCTCCACTTT. Amino acids: CASSTRDRQNSPLHF.

This clonotype was seen at least ten times. The chain combines TRBV3-1 with TRBJ2-5; 7 bases are shared with TRBD2. Germline V gene data show CDR1 as LGHDT and CDR2 as YNNKEL (reference sequence). This CDR3 region has 18 residues. The V and J ends lost 0 bases and 1 base, in that order; junction bases with no gene match: 11. The CDR3 DNA reads as TGTGCCAGCAGCCAAGACCTAAGGCTAGCGGAGTTCCAAGAGACCCAGTACTTC. Translation: CASSQDLRLAEFQETQYF.

This clonotype was observed many times. V is TRBV10-1 and J is TRBJ2-5, with TRBD2 matching 9 bases. J was trimmed by 1 base and V by 3 bases; bases with no gene match: 3. CDR1 and CDR2 (germline): WNHNN, SYGVQD (reference sequence). This CDR3 is 15 amino acids long. CDR3 protein: CASSELAGGQETQYF. The CDR3 DNA reads as TGCGCCAGCAGTGAACTAGCGGGCGGCCAAGAGACCCAGTACTTC.

This clonotype was observed many times. The chain has TRBV27 and TRBJ1-1; weak D call: TRBD1 (6 bases). Germline V gene sequence: CDR1 MNHEY, CDR2 SMNVEV (reference sequence). The CDR3 runs 15 residues. Trimming shortened V by 5 bases and J by 3 bases, and 16 bases separated the two germline ends. The CDR3 DNA sequence: TGTGCCAGCAGTCTTCGGGGGCGTCGAGACACTGAAGCTTTCTTT. Its translation is CASSLRGRRDTEAFF.

This clonotype was detected ten times or more. J is TRBJ2-7 and V is TRBV7-2; no firm D call. The CDR3 sequence is 14 residues long. CDR1 and CDR2 from the germline V gene are SGHTA and FQGNSA. Trimming took 5 bases from V and 4 from J, leaving 15 bases between them. The CDR3 loop is CASSPSVFLYEQYF. The CDR3 DNA reads TGTGCCAGCAGCCCTTCAGTCTTTTTATACGAGCAGTACTTC.

Ten or more counts support this clonotype. This chain joins TRBV7-2 and TRBJ2-7; tentatively, D is TRBD1 or TRBD2 (5 bases each). Trimming took off 1 base at V and 9 bases at J, with 16 bases between the two ends. This CDR3 region has 14 residues. CDR1 SGHTA and CDR2 FQGNSA come from the germline V gene. The CDR3 DNA reads as TGTGCCAGCAGCTTAGGGGGGACGGGGACGGGGCAGTACTTC. This encodes CASSLGGTGTGQYF.

This rearrangement joins TRBV4-2 to TRBJ2-7; D ambiguous. Trimming left V 3 bases short and J 0 bases short, with 15 bases between. CDR1 and CDR2 from the germline V gene are LGHNA and YNFKEQ. CDR3 size: 16 residues. The CDR3 sequence is CASSQDRAGTSYEQYF. CDR3 DNA sequence: TGTGCCAGCAGCCAGGATAGGGCCGGCACCTCCTACGAGCAGTACTTC.

V is TRBV25-1 and J is TRBJ1-1; D perhaps matches TRBD1 (5 bases). CDR3 size: 14 residues. Germline loops: CDR1 MGHDK, CDR2 SYGVNS. V was clipped by 8 bases and J by 4 bases, with 17 bases between them. The CDR3 region is CASLPGMGLTEAFF. The CDR3 DNA sequence: TGTGCCAGCCTCCCCGGGATGGGGCTCACTGAAGCTTTCTTT.

This chain connects TRBV12-3 or TRBV12-4 to TRBJ2-1; 7 nucleotides line up with TRBD2. The CDR3 runs to 13 residues. Trimming took 8 bases from V and 6 from J; bases not matched to a gene: 7. CDR3: CASGGGEVNEQFF. The CDR3 DNA sequence: TGTGCCAGCGGGGGGGGTGAAGTCAATGAGCAGTTCTTC.

This clonotype was found many times. The chain has TRBV11-2 and TRBJ2-1, with a possible D match to TRBD2 (6 bases). Germline V gives CDR1 SGHAT, CDR2 FQNNGV. V was clipped by 5 bases and J by 2 bases, with 13 bases between them. This CDR3 spans 15 amino acids. The CDR3 nucleotides read TGTGCCAGCAGCCCTGGGCGGGGAACCTACAATGAGCAGTTCTTC. This sequence encodes CASSPGRGTYNEQFF.

This clonotype was counted many times. The CDR3 protein is CASISVGGESPYNEQFF. The CDR3 nucleotides read TGTGCCAGCATTTCAGTAGGGGGGGAGTCTCCCTACAATGAGCAGTTCTTC. The V and J genes are TRBV6-2 or TRBV6-3 and TRBJ2-1, with a possible D match to TRBD2 (7 bases). This CDR3 contains 17 residues. Trimming removed 7 bases from V and 2 bases from J, with 21 bases in between. The germline CDR1 and CDR2 sequences are MNHEY and SVGEGT.

The CDR3 bases are TGTGCCAGCAGAAAAGCTGGGTCTAGCACAGATACGCAGTATTTT. Its translation is CASRKAGSSTDTQYF. V and J are TRBV7-9 and TRBJ2-3; no clear D gene. Trimming shortened V by 6 bases and J by 0 bases, and 13 bases separated the two germline ends. The CDR3 covers 15 residues. Looked up from germline, CDR1 is SEHNR and CDR2 is FQNEAQ (reference sequence). The variable domain in full, completed from reference TRBV7-9 and TRBJ2-3, reads DTGVSQNPRHKITKRGQNVTFRCDPISEHNRLYWYRQTLGQGPEFLTYFQNEAQLEKSRLLSDRFSAERPKGSFSTLEIQRTEQGDSAMYLCASRKAGSSTDTQYFGPGTRLTVL.

The table lists this clonotype with many counts. V is TRBV2 and J is TRBJ2-7; D tentatively fits TRBD1 or TRBD2 (5 bases each). In germline, CDR1 is SNHLY, CDR2 FYNNEI. The CDR3 sequence is 14 residues long. V was shortened by 7 bases and J by 0 bases, with 13 bases between the two germline ends. CDR3 residues: CASKGTDSSYEQYF. Written as DNA, the CDR3 is TGTGCCAGCAAGGGGACCGACAGCTCCTACGAGCAGTACTTC.

This clonotype was recorded at least ten times. The gene calls are TRBV18 and TRBJ2-7, with a tentative D call TRBD2 (6 bases). Germline V gene lookup returns CDR1 KGHSH and CDR2 LQKENI. CDR3 length: 15 amino acids. V dropped 1 base and J dropped 0 bases, with 10 bases sitting between them. The CDR3 protein is CASSPQGGSSYEQYF. DNA of the CDR3: TGTGCCAGCTCACCACAAGGAGGGAGCTCCTACGAGCAGTACTTC.

This clonotype was counted ten times or more. The gene calls are TRBV4-2 and TRBJ2-7; possibly TRBD1 for D (7 bases). The CDR3 length is 12 residues. Trimming stripped 8 bases from V and 6 bases from J, with 14 bases between. Germline values: CDR1 LGHNA, CDR2 YNFKEQ. Written as DNA, the CDR3 is TGTGCCAGCGGTACCCAGGGGGGCGAGCAGTACTTC. Translated: CASGTQGGEQYF.

This clonotype was seen a handful of times. J is TRBJ2-2 and V is TRBV30, with D unclear. Trimming stripped 0 bases from V and 6 bases from J, with 8 bases between. There are 13 residues in the CDR3. Germline values: CDR1 GTSNPN, CDR2 SVGIG (reference sequence). CDR3 region: CAWSVRTSGELFF. CDR3 sequence (DNA): TGTGCCTGGAGTGTACGTACCTCCGGGGAGCTGTTTTTT. Full variable domain (outside the CDR3, taken from reference TRBV30 and TRBJ2-2): SQTIHQWPATLVQPVGSPLSLECTVEGTSNPNLYWYRQAAGRGLQLLFYSVGIGQISSEVPQNLSASRPQDRQFILSSKKLLLSDSGFYLCAWSVRTSGELFFGEGSRLTVL.

Comment on this clonotype: Just one base apart from a much larger clone, this may be a read error. The rearrangement links TRBV3-1 to TRBJ2-7, with 7 positions matching TRBD2. Germline assignment: CDR1 LGHDT and CDR2 YNNKEL (reference sequence). The CDR3 has 17 amino acids. The CDR3 DNA reads TGTGCCTGCAGCCAAGACCCGGGAGCGGGATATGGATACGAGCAGTACTTC. As protein: CACSQDPGAGYGYEQYF.

This clonotype has ten or more counts. The chain combines TRBV20-1 with TRBJ2-3, with D possibly being TRBD1 (5 bases). This CDR3 is built from 13 residues. The V gene's germline CDR1 is DFQATT and CDR2 SNEGSKA (reference sequence). V was clipped by 2 bases and J by 4 bases, with 10 bases between them. The CDR3 DNA follows: TGCAGTGCTAGAAAGGGGCCGGCAGATACGCAGTATTTT. Its translation is CSARKGPADTQYF.

This clonotype was seen at least ten times. This sequence joins TRBV27 and TRBJ1-2, with D perhaps TRBD1 (6 bases). This CDR3 contains 14 residues. Trimming shortened V by 3 bases and J by 6 bases, and 14 bases separated the two germline ends. CDR1 is MNHEY, CDR2 SMNVEV, per germline (reference sequence). The CDR3 protein is CASSFEGGFNGYTF. Here the CDR3 DNA reads TGTGCCAGCAGTTTTGAAGGGGGTTTCAATGGCTACACCTTC.

There are a few counts of this clonotype. This chain joins TRBV20-1 and TRBJ2-7, with 11 bases matching TRBD2. V was clipped by 1 base and J by 1 base; unmatched bases: 12. Germline V gene lookup returns CDR1 DFQATT and CDR2 SNEGSKA (reference sequence). The CDR3 extends over 18 amino acids. The CDR3 spells CSARGTSGFGPKSYEQYF. In nucleotides, the CDR3 is TGCAGTGCTAGAGGGACTAGCGGGTTTGGCCCAAAATCCTACGAGCAGTACTTC.

This clonotype has ten or more counts. The chain is built from TRBV5-1 and TRBJ1-4; 12 nucleotides line up with TRBD1. Losses at the gene ends were 4 bases for V and 11 bases for J; bases not matched to a gene: 6. The germline V gene encodes CDR1 SGHRS and CDR2 YFSETQ. The CDR3 covers 14 residues. The CDR3 is CASSLGQGASKLFF. Here the CDR3 DNA reads TGCGCCAGCAGCCTGGGACAGGGGGCCTCTAAACTGTTTTTT.

This clonotype was observed at least ten times. The chain combines TRBV20-1 with TRBJ1-3; D possibly corresponds to TRBD1 (6 bases). The CDR3 loop spans 13 amino acids. Germline CDR1 DFQATT, CDR2 SNEGSKA (reference sequence). V lost 5 bases and J 1 base, leaving 9 bases between the germline ends. CDR3 amino acids: CSAPGDSGNTIYF. The CDR3 DNA reads as TGCAGTGCTCCAGGGGATTCTGGAAACACCATATATTTT.

The CDR3 DNA is TGTGCCAGCAGTTTGATCGGTTACAATGAGCAGTTCTTC. It specifies CASSLIGYNEQFF. The V gene is TRBV6-2 or TRBV6-3, the J gene TRBJ2-1; the D is unclear. Deletions cut 4 bases from V and 4 bases from J, with 8 bases between. CDR1 and CDR2 from the germline V gene are MNHEY and SVGEGT. This CDR3 has 13 amino acids.

The genes are TRBV30 and TRBJ2-4; 7 bases are a match to TRBD1. The CDR3 loop spans 13 amino acids. Germline-derived CDR1 and CDR2 are GTSNPN and SVGIG (reference sequence). The J segment lost 5 bases and the V segment lost 5 bases, leaving 6 bases of the junction unmatched. CDR3 residues: CAWDDRVQNIQYF. In DNA form, the CDR3 reads TGTGCCTGGGATGACAGGGTCCAAAACATTCAGTACTTC.

This clonotype has a count of ten or more. The chain recombines TRBV28 with TRBJ1-6; D ambiguous. Trimming removed 5 bases at V and 7 bases at J, with 21 bases between. The germline V gene encodes CDR1 MDHEN and CDR2 SYDVKM. The CDR3 sequence is 17 residues long. The CDR3 DNA reads as TGTGCCAGCAGTCTTATATCGACTCAACGACGAAATTCACCCCTCCACTTT. It yields the protein CASSLISTQRRNSPLHF.

This chain joins TRBV12-3 or TRBV12-4 and TRBJ1-2; D is ambiguous. Trimming removed 6 bases at V and 8 bases at J, with 13 bases between. CDR3 length: 12 residues. The CDR3 loop reads CASSPDRWGYTF. CDR3 DNA: TGTGCCAGCAGCCCTGACCGCTGGGGCTACACCTTC.

The chain couples TRBV7-2 to TRBJ2-5; D not resolved. Germline V gene lookup returns CDR1 SGHTA and CDR2 FQGNSA. Trimming removed 2 bases at V and 5 bases at J, with 9 bases between. This CDR3 region has 13 residues. This chain's CDR3 is CASSLYLGETQYF. In nucleotides, the CDR3 is TGTGCCAGCAGCTTATATCTGGGGGAGACCCAGTACTTC.

This clonotype was recorded at least ten times. The chain employs TRBV5-6 and TRBJ2-2; 13 positions agree with TRBD2. Germline loops: CDR1 SGHDT, CDR2 YYEEEE. CDR3 length: 17 residues. Unmatched junction bases numbered 5, after V lost 6 bases and J lost 0 bases. This CDR3 is CASKLLAGGTNTGELFF. The CDR3 DNA reads TGTGCCAGCAAACTACTAGCGGGAGGGACGAACACCGGGGAGCTGTTTTTT.

This clonotype has at least ten counts. The J gene is TRBJ1-1, the V gene TRBV7-2; weak D call: TRBD1 (6 bases). V lost 5 bases to trimming and J lost 10 bases, with 23 bases between them. The CDR3 runs 15 residues. From germline, CDR1 is SGHTA and CDR2 FQGNSA. Here the CDR3 reads CASSPIQGLAAVAFF. In DNA form, the CDR3 reads TGTGCCAGCAGCCCTATACAGGGATTGGCGGCGGTAGCTTTCTTT.

The table lists this clonotype with a few counts. The rearrangement uses TRBV6-1 and TRBJ1-4; D gene ambiguous. The CDR3 length is 15 residues. Trimming removed 3 bases at V and 10 bases at J, with 18 bases between. From germline, CDR1 is MNHNS and CDR2 SASEGT. CDR3 bases: TGTGCCAGCAGTGACGGCGCGACCGCCCTGGGAAAACTGTTTTTT. Translating it yields CASSDGATALGKLFF.

As concerns this clonotype: A read error is possible here, since a much larger clone lies one base away. This chain connects TRBV6-2 or TRBV6-3 to TRBJ2-5; 14 nucleotides line up with TRBD2. CDR1 MNHEY and CDR2 SVGEGT come from the germline V gene. This CDR3 comprises 16 residues. The DNA for the CDR3 is TGTGCCAGCAGTCACCGACTAGCGGGGGGGCAAGAGGCCCAGTACTTC. This translates into CASSHRLAGGQEAQYF.

On this clonotype: A single base separates this from a much larger clone, so it may be a read error. The rearrangement uses TRBV20-1 and TRBJ2-1; D possibly uses TRBD1 or TRBD2 (5 bases each). Per germline, CDR1 DFQATT and CDR2 SNEGSKA (reference sequence). The CDR3 contains 15 residues. Here the CDR3 reads CSALGELRADKEQFF. The CDR3, as DNA: TGCAGTGCTTTGGGGGAACTCCGGGCCGACAAAGAGCAGTTCTTC.